This T cell receptor beta chain stems from a study of PD-1 blockade in mismatch repair-deficient tumors. The V and J ends lost 4 bases and 5 bases respectively, with 17 bases between them. The germline CDR1 and CDR2 sequences are MNHEY and SMNVEV (reference sequence). The length of the CDR3 is 15 residues. The assay was immunoSEQ multiplex PCR, and TCRdb's table has in-frame clones only and misses some. Here the sample spans about 130,000 clones, 88% being singletons. The source material was peripheral blood, sampled just under 74 weeks after starting pembrolizumab. This chain joins TRBV27 and TRBJ1-1, with D perhaps TRBD1 (5 bases). This sequence was found in an adult with mismatch repair-deficient cancer. The DNA for the CDR3 is TGTGCCAGCAGTTCCCATGGGGGAAGAATGACTGAAGCTTTCTTT. Its translation: CASSSHGGRMTEAFF.